Each of the 6 T cell receptor beta chains below was sequenced from the same sample in a study of blood T cell repertoires in COVID-19 (dated by TCRdb to 2018 to 2020). Receptors were amplified or captured by the immunoSEQ multiplex PCR assay. TCRdb provides this immuneACCESS table in a form limited to in-frame rearrangements. Some clones are lacking; in checked studies, under half of them reflect an unresolved V gene, and why the rest are absent is not known. Recorded for this sample are more than 200,000 clones; about 87% of them occurred a single time. The leading ten clones occupy 1.7% of the sample. What was sequenced was peripheral blood. These receptors originate from a man between 70 and 80 years old with acute or convalescent COVID-19.

In this sample, this clone turned up once. The chain carries TRBV28 and TRBJ1-5; 7 nucleotides align to TRBD1. After removal of 6 bases from V and 6 bases from J, the junction contained 8 bases not matched to a gene. Germline CDR1 reads MDHEN; CDR2 reads SYDVKM. The length of the CDR3 is 14 residues. DNA for the CDR3: TGTGCCAGCAGCCCAACGACAGGGTTTCAGCCCCAGCATTTT. Amino acid sequence: CASSPTTGFQPQHF.

The chain joins TRBV9 to TRBJ1-6; no definite D call. CDR1 is SGDLS, CDR2 YYNGEE, per germline. CDR3 size: 12 residues. The ends were cut back, 4 bases at V and 4 bases at J, with 3 bases in the middle. CDR3 sequence: CASSTYNSPLHF. CDR3 bases: TGTGCCAGCAGCACATATAATTCACCCCTCCACTTT.

The chain recombines TRBV7-2 with TRBJ2-5, with D perhaps TRBD2 (6 bases). CDR3 size: 16 residues. CDR1 and CDR2 from the germline V gene are SGHTA and FQGNSA. V lost 4 bases, J lost 5 bases, and 20 bases lay in between. The CDR3 reads CASSSSGSGRGETQYF. As DNA, the CDR3 is TGTGCCAGCAGCTCATCAGGATCCGGGAGAGGGGAGACCCAGTACTTC.

This chain connects TRBV11-1 to TRBJ2-5; the match to TRBD1 covers 9 bases. The CDR3 contains 16 residues. The germline V gene encodes CDR1 SGHAT and CDR2 FQDESV (reference sequence). V lost 4 bases, J lost 7 bases, and 13 bases stayed unmatched. CDR3 nucleotides: TGTGCCAGCAGCTGGGATCCGGGACAGGGAGCCGGGACCCAGTACTTC. It codes for CASSWDPGQGAGTQYF.

The chain uses TRBV2 and TRBJ2-1; TRBD2 aligns across 9 bases. Germline V gives CDR1 SNHLY, CDR2 FYNNEI. Losses at the gene ends were 8 bases for V and 6 bases for J; bases not matched to a gene: 20. There are 18 residues in the CDR3. The CDR3 region has the DNA TGTGCCAGCTACTCCGGGACTGGCGGGAGGGCCGGGGGCAATGAGCAGTTCTTC. Translation gives CASYSGTGGRAGGNEQFF.

This clone has just one count. The chain has TRBV6-1 and TRBJ1-6; 7 nucleotides match TRBD1. This CDR3 region has 16 residues. Germline V gene lookup returns CDR1 MNHNS and CDR2 SASEGT. J gave up 8 bases and V 1 base, and 8 bases lay outside the gene matches. CDR3 nucleotide sequence: TGTGCCAGCAGTGAAGTGGGAAGGGGGCCGGATTCACCCCTCCACTTT. It encodes CASSEVGRGPDSPLHF.